This T cell receptor beta chain was identified during a study of blood T cell repertoires in COVID-19. This CDR3 region has 15 residues. J was trimmed by 4 bases and V by 6 bases; bases with no gene match: 6. CDR1 MNHEY and CDR2 SVGAGI come from the germline V gene. Original handling: Estimated nucleated cell counts came from reference gene primer amplification. Sequencing was performed with immunoSEQ multiplex PCR; in TCRdb, only in-frame clones are kept and a portion is missing. Clone size and V and J calls were adopted from that table, with D and trimming inferred from the DNA. The sample lists about 190,000 clones; approximately 91% were seen once.

The TCR sequence derives from a woman aged 40 to 49 who had recovered from COVID-19. Sequenced material: peripheral blood. This chain joins TRBV6-5 and TRBJ1-4; 9 bases line up with TRBD1. The CDR3 DNA reads as TGTGCCAGCAGCCCGGGACAGGGTGGTAATGAAAAACTGTTTTTT. This encodes CASSPGQGGNEKLFF.